Sequencing of this TCR beta chain was carried out in a study of cytomegalovirus exposure and HLA in healthy donors. For this clone: The antigen remains unidentified.

Both 60 Vbeta primers and 13 Jbeta primers went into the PCR. Sequencing used immunoSEQ multiplex PCR; TCRdb keeps in-frame clones, though not all of them. This sample has tens of thousands of clones, with approximately 75% found just once. Study-level points and caveats: Per a later analysis, HLA-associated TCR beta chains showed more clonal expansion than other, equally common TCR beta chains. The study had only CMV serostatus as immune exposure information. Reports state that TCR beta sequences accurately predicted most subjects' HLA-A and HLA-B alleles.

The sequenced material came from PBMCs. The source of this sequence is a woman between 25 and 40 years old in good health and CMV-seronegative.

In DNA form, the CDR3 reads TGTGCCAGCGGGACAGGGATCAACACCGGGGAGCTGTTTTTT. It translates to CASGTGINTGELFF. The genes are TRBV6-6 and TRBJ2-2, with 9 bases fitting TRBD1. Losses at the gene ends were 8 bases for V and 2 bases for J; bases not matched to a gene: 3. Germline V gene sequence: CDR1 MNHNY, CDR2 SVGAGI (reference sequence). The CDR3 totals 14 residues.